Sequencing of this TCR beta chain was carried out in a study of cytomegalovirus exposure and HLA in healthy donors. Study conclusions and caveats: Most observed TCR sequences were rare, whereas some public TCRs were detected in many donors. The study designated 150 to 200 TCR beta chains cytomegalovirus-associated. Within the 120 or so validation repertoires, first-cohort TCR clusters tended to co-occur, according to a later analysis.

Sequencing used immunoSEQ multiplex PCR; TCRdb keeps in-frame clones, though not all of them. The sample has 70,000 or so clones; roughly 94% are singletons. After removal of 3 bases from V and 5 bases from J, the junction contained 3 bases not matched to a gene. CDR1 is SGHAT, CDR2 FQNNGV, per germline. The length of the CDR3 is 13 residues. The donors were members of the validation cohort comprising over a hundred subjects, separate from the roughly 700-subject first cohort. Notes on this clone: The antigen is unknown.

This rearrangement joins TRBV11-2 to TRBJ2-5; 7 nucleotides line up with TRBD2. Material: PBMCs. This receptor was taken from a woman between 18 and 30 years old in good health and CMV-seropositive. CDR3 in DNA: TGTGCCAGCAGCTTGGGGGGGACGGAGACCCAGTACTTC. It encodes CASSLGGTETQYF. The variable domain in full, completed from reference TRBV11-2 and TRBJ2-5, reads EAGVAQSPRYKIIEKRQSVAFWCNPISGHATLYWYQQILGQGPKLLIQFQNNGVVDDSQLPKDRFSAERLKGVDSTLKIQPAKLEDSAVYLCASSLGGTETQYFGPGTRLLVL.